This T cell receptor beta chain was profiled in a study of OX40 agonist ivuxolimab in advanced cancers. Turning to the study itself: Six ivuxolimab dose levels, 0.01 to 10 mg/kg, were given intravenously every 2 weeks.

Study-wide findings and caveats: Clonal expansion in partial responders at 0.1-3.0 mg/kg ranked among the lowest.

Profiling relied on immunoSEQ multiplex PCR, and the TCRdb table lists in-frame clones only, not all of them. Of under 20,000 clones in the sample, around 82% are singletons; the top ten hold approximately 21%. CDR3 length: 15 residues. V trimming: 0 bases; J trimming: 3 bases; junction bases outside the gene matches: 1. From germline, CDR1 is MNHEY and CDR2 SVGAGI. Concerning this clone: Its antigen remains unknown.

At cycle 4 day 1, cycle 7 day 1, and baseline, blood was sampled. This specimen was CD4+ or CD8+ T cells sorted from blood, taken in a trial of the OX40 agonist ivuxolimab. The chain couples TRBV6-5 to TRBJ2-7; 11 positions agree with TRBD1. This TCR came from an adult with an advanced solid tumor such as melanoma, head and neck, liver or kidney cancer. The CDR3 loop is CASSYSGQGDYEQYF. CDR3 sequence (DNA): TGTGCCAGCAGTTACTCGGGACAGGGGGACTACGAGCAGTACTTC.